The clone carrying this T cell receptor (beta chain) was counted once. Its antigen is unidentified. This specimen belongs to a study of cytomegalovirus exposure and HLA in healthy donors. Primers included in the PCR were 60 Vbeta and 13 Jbeta primers. The assay was immunoSEQ multiplex PCR, and TCRdb's table has in-frame clones only and misses some. In the table there are tens of thousands of clones, roughly 75% of which are singletons. Broader study findings: No immune exposure information besides CMV serostatus was available. Reports state that TCR beta sequences accurately predicted most subjects' HLA-A and HLA-B alleles.

This TCR was recovered from a middle-aged man in good health and CMV-seronegative. Sequenced sample: PBMCs.

CDR3 in amino acids: CASSLSGLSGSDEQFF. As DNA, the CDR3 is TGTGCCAGCAGTTTAAGTGGACTAAGCGGGAGCGATGAGCAGTTCTTC. This sequence joins TRBV28 and TRBJ2-1; 8 nucleotides line up with TRBD2. Germline CDR1 and CDR2: MDHEN and SYDVKM. Losses at the gene ends were 2 bases for V and 8 bases for J; bases not matched to a gene: 11. This CDR3 has 16 amino acids.